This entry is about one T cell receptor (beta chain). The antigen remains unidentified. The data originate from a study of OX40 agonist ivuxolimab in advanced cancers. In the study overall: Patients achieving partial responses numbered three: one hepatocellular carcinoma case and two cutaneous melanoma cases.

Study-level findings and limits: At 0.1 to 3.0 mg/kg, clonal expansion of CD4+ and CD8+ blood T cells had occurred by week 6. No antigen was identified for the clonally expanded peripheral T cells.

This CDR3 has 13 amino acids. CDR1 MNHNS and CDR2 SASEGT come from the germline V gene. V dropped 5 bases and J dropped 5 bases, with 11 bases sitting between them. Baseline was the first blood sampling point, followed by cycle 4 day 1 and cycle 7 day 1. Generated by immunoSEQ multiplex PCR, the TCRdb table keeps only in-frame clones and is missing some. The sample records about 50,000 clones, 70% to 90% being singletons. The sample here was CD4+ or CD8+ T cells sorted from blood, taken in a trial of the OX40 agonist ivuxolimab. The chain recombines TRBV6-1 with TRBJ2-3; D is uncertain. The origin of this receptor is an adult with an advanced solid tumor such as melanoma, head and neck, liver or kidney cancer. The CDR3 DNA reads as TGTGCCAGCAGTAACCGACTGGAAGATACGCAGTATTTT. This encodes CASSNRLEDTQYF.